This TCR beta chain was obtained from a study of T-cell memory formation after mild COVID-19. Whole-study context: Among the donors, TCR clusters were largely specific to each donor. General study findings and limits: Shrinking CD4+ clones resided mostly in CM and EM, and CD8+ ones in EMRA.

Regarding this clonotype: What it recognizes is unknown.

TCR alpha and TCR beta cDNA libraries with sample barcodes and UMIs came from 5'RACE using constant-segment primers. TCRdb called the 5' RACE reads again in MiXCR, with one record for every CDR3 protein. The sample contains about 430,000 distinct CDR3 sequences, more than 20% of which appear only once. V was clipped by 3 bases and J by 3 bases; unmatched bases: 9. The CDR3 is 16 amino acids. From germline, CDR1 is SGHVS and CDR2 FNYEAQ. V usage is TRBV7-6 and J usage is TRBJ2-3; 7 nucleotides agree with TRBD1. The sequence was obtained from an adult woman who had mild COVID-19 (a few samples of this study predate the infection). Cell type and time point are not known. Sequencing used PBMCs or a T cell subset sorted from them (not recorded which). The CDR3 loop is CASSFEGTVRTDTQYF. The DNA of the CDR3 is TGTGCCAGCAGCTTCGAGGGGACAGTCCGGACAGATACGCAGTATTTT.